This is a list of T cell receptor beta chains from one sample in a study of T cell changes during pregnancy in multiple sclerosis. Profiled with immunoSEQ multiplex PCR; TCRdb holds only in-frame clones, not every one. Of 69,000 or so clones detected, approximately 92% appear once; the ten largest clones hold approximately 2.2%. Sequenced material: peripheral blood, taken before pregnancy. The source is a female donor with multiple sclerosis, enrolled in a pregnancy study. Both conserved end residues are part of each CDR3. A D gene is named only where the DNA matches it firmly. Some rows have no size entry. The others give once, few or many, or a class for an expanded clone.

CASSHPPGNTEAFF	TGTGCCAGCAGCCACCCCCCCGGGAACACTGAAGCTTTCTTT	-	-	TRBV7-8	TRBJ1-1
CASSVEVGEGETQYF	TGTGCCAGCAGCGTAGAGGTGGGGGAGGGGGAGACCCAGTACTTC	once	TRBD2	TRBV9	TRBJ2-5
CASSQNRGVADTQYF	TGTGCCAGCAGCCAGAACAGGGGAGTCGCAGATACGCAGTATTTT	once	TRBD1	TRBV7-9	TRBJ2-3
CASTPTGSSYNEQFF	TGTGCCAGCACCCCGACAGGAAGCTCCTACAATGAGCAGTTCTTC	-	-	TRBV28	TRBJ2-1
CASSAGTEKAQKTQYF	TGTGCCAGCAGCGCCGGGACTGAAAAAGCCCAAAAGACCCAGTACTTC	-	-	TRBV5-4	TRBJ2-5
CASSRLAGGPMGEQYF	TGTGCCAGCAGCCGACTAGCGGGAGGGCCTATGGGGGAGCAGTACTTC	-	TRBD2	TRBV28	TRBJ2-7
CASSIGQGNTGELFF	TGTGCCAGCAGCATTGGACAGGGGAACACCGGGGAGCTGTTTTTT	-	TRBD1	TRBV7-2	TRBJ2-2
CASSDSANTGELFF	TGTGCCAGCAGTGACAGCGCGAACACCGGGGAGCTGTTTTTT	once	-	TRBV6-4	TRBJ2-2
CASSSLGSYNPDEQYF	TGTGCCAGCAGTTCCTTAGGGAGTTATAACCCCGACGAGCAGTACTTC	-	-	TRBV27	TRBJ2-7
CASSQDWEWGNYEQYF	TGTGCCAGCAGCCAAGATTGGGAGTGGGGAAACTACGAGCAGTACTTC	-	-	TRBV4-2	TRBJ2-7
CASSPGTSGTSEQYF	TGTGCCAGCAGCCCCGGGACTAGCGGGACCTCCGAGCAGTACTTC	-	TRBD2	TRBV11-2	TRBJ2-7
CAISDGTGKGPADTQYF	TGTGCCATCAGTGATGGTACAGGGAAGGGTCCAGCAGATACGCAGTATTTT	-	-	TRBV10-3	TRBJ2-3
CASSYSLAGNIQYF	TGTGCCAGCAGTTACTCTCTAGCAGGCAACATTCAGTACTTC	-	-	TRBV6-5	TRBJ2-4
CASSLLLAGNTGELFF	TGTGCCAGCAGCTTATTGCTAGCGGGAAACACCGGGGAGCTGTTTTTT	-	TRBD2	TRBV5-6	TRBJ2-2
CASSLGTGGLEKLFF	TGTGCCAGCAGCTTGGGGACAGGGGGCCTTGAAAAACTGTTTTTT	-	TRBD1	TRBV5-4	TRBJ1-4
CATSRDRDSQYF	TGTGCCACCAGCAGAGATCGTGACTCGCAGTACTTC	-	-	TRBV15	TRBJ2-7
CASSQEVGVNEQFF	TGTGCCAGCAGCCAAGAGGTAGGGGTGAATGAGCAGTTCTTC	-	-	TRBV4-2	TRBJ2-1
CASLAGPTDTQYF	TGTGCCAGCTTAGCGGGACCCACAGATACGCAGTATTTT	-	TRBD2	TRBV7-9	TRBJ2-3
CASTRDNSNTEAFF	TGTGCCAGCACTCGGGATAATTCGAACACTGAAGCTTTCTTT	-	-	TRBV6-5	TRBJ1-1
CASSQAAGVSQETQYF	TGTGCCAGCAGCCAGGCAGCAGGGGTTTCCCAAGAGACCCAGTACTTC	-	-	TRBV4-2	TRBJ2-5
CASSPIGGNSPLHF	TGTGCCAGCAGCCCGATCGGGGGGAATTCACCCCTCCACTTT	-	-	TRBV6-1	TRBJ1-6
CASSRVDRQETQYF	TGTGCCAGCAGCCGCGTCGACAGACAAGAGACCCAGTACTTC	-	-	TRBV7-8	TRBJ2-5
CASSNTGQTQETQYF	TGTGCCAGTAGTAATACGGGACAGACCCAAGAGACCCAGTACTTC	-	TRBD1	TRBV19	TRBJ2-5
CASSPPDSSYEQYF	TGTGCCAGCAGCCCCCCGGACAGCTCGTACGAGCAGTACTTC	-	-	TRBV14	TRBJ2-7
CASSLGSPSGIRTDTQYF	TGCGCCAGCAGCCTCGGTTCCCCTAGCGGGATCCGCACAGATACGCAGTATTTT	-	TRBD2	TRBV5-1	TRBJ2-3
CASTELADSYEQYF	TGTGCCAGCACCGAACTAGCGGACTCCTACGAGCAGTACTTC	once	TRBD2	TRBV28	TRBJ2-7
CASSDVGGANEKLFF	TGTGCCAGCAGCGACGTTGGGGGCGCTAATGAAAAACTGTTTTTT	-	-	TRBV27	TRBJ1-4